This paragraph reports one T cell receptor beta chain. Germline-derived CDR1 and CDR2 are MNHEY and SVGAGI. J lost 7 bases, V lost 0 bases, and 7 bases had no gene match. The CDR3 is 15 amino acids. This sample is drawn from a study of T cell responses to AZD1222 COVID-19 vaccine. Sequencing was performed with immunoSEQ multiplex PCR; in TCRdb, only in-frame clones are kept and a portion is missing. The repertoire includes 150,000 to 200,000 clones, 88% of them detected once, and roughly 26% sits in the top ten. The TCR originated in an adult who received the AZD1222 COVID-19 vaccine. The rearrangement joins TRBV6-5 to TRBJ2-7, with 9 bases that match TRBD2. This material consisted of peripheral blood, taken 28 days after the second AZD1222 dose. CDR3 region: CASSYSSGSGREQYF. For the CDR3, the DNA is TGTGCCAGCAGTTACTCCAGTGGTAGCGGGAGAGAGCAGTACTTC.